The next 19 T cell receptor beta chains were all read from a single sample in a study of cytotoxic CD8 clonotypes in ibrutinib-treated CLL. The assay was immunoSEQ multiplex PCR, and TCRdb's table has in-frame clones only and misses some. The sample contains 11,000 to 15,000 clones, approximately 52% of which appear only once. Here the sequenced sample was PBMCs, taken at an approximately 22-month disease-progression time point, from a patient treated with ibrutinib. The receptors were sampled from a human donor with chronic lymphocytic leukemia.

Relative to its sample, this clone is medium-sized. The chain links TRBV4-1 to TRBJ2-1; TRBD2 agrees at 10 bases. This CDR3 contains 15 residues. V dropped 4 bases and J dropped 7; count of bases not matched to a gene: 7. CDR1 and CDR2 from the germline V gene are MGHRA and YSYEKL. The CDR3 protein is CASSLLAGERNEQFF. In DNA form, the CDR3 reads TGCGCCAGCAGCCTGCTAGCGGGGGAAAGGAATGAGCAGTTCTTC.

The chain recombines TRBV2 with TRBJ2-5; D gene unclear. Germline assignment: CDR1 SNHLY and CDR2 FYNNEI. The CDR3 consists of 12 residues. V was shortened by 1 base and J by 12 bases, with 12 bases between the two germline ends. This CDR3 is CASSEVWAGEYF. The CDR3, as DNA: TGTGCCAGCAGTGAAGTCTGGGCAGGAGAGTACTTC.

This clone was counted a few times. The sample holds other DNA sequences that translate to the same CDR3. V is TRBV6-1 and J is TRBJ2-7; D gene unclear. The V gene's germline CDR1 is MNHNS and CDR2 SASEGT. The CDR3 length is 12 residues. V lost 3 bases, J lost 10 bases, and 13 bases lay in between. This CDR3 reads CASSDPRNLQYF. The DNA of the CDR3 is TGTGCCAGCAGTGACCCCCGGAACCTTCAGTACTTC.

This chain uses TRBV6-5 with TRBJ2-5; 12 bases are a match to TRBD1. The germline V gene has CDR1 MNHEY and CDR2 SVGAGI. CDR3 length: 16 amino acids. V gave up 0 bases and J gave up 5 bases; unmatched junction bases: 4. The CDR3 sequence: CASSYSGTGGRETQYF. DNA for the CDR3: TGTGCCAGCAGTTACTCTGGGACAGGGGGCAGGGAGACCCAGTACTTC.

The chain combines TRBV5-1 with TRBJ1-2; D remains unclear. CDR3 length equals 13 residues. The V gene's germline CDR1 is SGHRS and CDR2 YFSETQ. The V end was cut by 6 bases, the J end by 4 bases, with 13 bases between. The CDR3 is CASTGGEFYGYTF. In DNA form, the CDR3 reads TGCGCCAGCACGGGTGGGGAGTTCTATGGCTACACCTTC.

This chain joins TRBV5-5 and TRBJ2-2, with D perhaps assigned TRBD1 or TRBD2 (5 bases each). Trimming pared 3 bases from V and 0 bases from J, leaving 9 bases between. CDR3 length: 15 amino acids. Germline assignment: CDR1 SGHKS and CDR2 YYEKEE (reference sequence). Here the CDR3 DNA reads TGTGCCAGCAGCTGGGACGGGGCGAACACCGGGGAGCTGTTTTTT. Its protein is CASSWDGANTGELFF.

CDR3 amino acids: CASSVRGDYNEQFF. DNA for the CDR3: TGTGCCAGCAGCGTAAGGGGAGATTACAATGAGCAGTTCTTC. The chain combines TRBV9 with TRBJ2-1; D assignment may be TRBD1 or TRBD2 (5 bases each). CDR1 is SGDLS, CDR2 YYNGEE, per germline. Trimming took off 1 base at V and 4 bases at J, with 9 bases between the two ends. This CDR3 comprises 14 residues.

The CDR3 bases are TGTGCCAGCAGCTCCCCTCATTCCGGGATGCTGGAGACCCAGTACTTC. Translated: CASSSPHSGMLETQYF. J is TRBJ2-5 and V is TRBV5-6, with D possibly matching TRBD2 (5 bases). The germline V and J ends were trimmed by 3 bases and 5 bases, with 20 bases remaining between them. This CDR3 has 16 amino acids. The germline V gene has CDR1 SGHDT and CDR2 YYEEEE. Supplemented by reference TRBV5-6 and TRBJ2-5, the full variable domain reads DAGVTQSPTHLIKTRGQQVTLRCSPKSGHDTVSWYQQALGQGPQFIFQYYEEEERQRGNFPDRFSGHQFPNYSSELNVNALLLGDSALYLCASSSPHSGMLETQYFGPGTRLLVL.

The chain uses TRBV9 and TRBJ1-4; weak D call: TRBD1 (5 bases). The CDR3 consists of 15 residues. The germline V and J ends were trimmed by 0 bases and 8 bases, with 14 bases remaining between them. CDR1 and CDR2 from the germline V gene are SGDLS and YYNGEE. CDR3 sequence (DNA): TGTGCCAGCAGCGTAGGGCGGGGAAGGGGCGAAAAACTGTTTTTT. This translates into CASSVGRGRGEKLFF.

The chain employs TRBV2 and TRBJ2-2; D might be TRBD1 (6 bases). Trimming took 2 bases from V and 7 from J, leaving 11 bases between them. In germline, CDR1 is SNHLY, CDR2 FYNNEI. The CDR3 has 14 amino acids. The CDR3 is CASSETGFGGELFF. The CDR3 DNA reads TGTGCCAGCAGTGAAACAGGGTTTGGCGGGGAGCTGTTTTTT. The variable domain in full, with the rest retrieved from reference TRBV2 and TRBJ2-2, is EPEVTQTPSHQVTQMGQEVILRCVPISNHLYFYWYRQILGQKVEFLVSFYNNEISEKSEIFDDQFSVERPDGSNFTLKIRSTKLEDSAMYFCASSETGFGGELFFGEGSRLTVL.

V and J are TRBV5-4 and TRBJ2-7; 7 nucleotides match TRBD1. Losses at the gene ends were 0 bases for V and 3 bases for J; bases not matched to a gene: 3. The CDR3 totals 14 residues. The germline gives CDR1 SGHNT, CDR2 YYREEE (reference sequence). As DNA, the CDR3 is TGTGCCAGCAGCTTGGTAGGACAGGACTACGAGCAGTACTTC. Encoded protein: CASSLVGQDYEQYF.

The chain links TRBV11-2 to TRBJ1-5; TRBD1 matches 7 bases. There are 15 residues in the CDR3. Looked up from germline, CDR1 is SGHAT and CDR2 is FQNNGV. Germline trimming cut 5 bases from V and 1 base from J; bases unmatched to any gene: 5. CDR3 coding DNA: TGTGCCAGCAGCCGTGACAGGGCGAGCAATCAGCCCCAGCATTTT. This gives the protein CASSRDRASNQPQHF.

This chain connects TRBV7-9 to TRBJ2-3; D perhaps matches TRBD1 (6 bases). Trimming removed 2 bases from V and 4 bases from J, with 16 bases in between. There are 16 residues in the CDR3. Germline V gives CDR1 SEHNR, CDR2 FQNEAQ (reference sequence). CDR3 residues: CASSLLGRGFSDTQYF. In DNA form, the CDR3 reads TGTGCCAGCAGCTTACTGGGCAGGGGATTCTCAGATACGCAGTATTTT.

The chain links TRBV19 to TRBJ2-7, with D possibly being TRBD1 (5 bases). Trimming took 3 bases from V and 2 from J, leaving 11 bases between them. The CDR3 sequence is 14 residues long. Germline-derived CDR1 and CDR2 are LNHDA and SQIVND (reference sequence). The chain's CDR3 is CASSIFAGTYEQYF. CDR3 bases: TGTGCCAGTAGTATTTTCGCAGGGACCTACGAGCAGTACTTC. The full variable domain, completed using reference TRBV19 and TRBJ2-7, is DGGITQSPKYLFRKEGQNVTLSCEQNLNHDAMYWYRQDPGQGLRLIYYSQIVNDFQKGDIAEGYSVSREKKESFPLTVTSAQKNPTAFYLCASSIFAGTYEQYFGPGTRLTVT.

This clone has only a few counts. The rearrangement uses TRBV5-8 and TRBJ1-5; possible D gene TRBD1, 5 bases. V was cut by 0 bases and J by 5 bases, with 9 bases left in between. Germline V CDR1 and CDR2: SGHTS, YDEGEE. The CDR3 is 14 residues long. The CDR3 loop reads CASSLVGRDQPQHF. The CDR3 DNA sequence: TGTGCCAGCAGCTTGGTGGGGCGGGATCAGCCCCAGCATTTT.

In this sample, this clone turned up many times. The CDR3 protein is CASSETGQVAFGYTF. The CDR3 bases are TGTGCCAGCAGTGAAACTGGACAGGTGGCTTTTGGCTACACCTTC. The rearrangement links TRBV25-1 to TRBJ1-2, with 7 bases aligning to TRBD1. The CDR3 is 15 residues long. In germline, CDR1 is MGHDK, CDR2 SYGVNS. After removal of 2 bases from V and 7 bases from J, the junction contained 10 bases not matched to a gene.

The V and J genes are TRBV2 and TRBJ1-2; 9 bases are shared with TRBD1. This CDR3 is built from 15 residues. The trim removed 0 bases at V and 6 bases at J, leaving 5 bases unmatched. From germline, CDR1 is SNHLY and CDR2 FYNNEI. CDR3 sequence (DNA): TGTGCCAGCAGTGAAGCGCGGGGACAGGGACATGGCTACACCTTC. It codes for CASSEARGQGHGYTF.

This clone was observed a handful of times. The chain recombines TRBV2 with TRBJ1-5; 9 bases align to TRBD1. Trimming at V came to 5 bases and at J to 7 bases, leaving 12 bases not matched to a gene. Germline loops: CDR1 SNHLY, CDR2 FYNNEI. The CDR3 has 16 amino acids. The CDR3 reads CASSPKSGTGSQPQHF. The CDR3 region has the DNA TGTGCCAGCAGTCCAAAGTCCGGGACAGGGTCCCAGCCCCAGCATTTT.

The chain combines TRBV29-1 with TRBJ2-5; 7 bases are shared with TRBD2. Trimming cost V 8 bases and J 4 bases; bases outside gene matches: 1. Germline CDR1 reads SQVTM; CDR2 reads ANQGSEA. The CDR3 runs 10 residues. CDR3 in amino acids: CSWGGETQYF. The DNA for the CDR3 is TGCAGCTGGGGGGGAGAGACCCAGTACTTC.